The clone carrying this TCR beta chain has more than one count but fewer than ten. The target antigen is unknown. For the second PCR, which ran for roughly 6 to 12 cycles, a sample-barcoded 5' primer and a J-beta primer mix were used. Any given sample supplied a minimum of 2.5 million CDR3-containing paired-end reads. Each CDR3 protein is one row after TCRdb ran MiXCR on the 5' RACE reads. The table includes about 290,000 distinct CDR3 sequences, 27% detected once. These data originate in a study of blood T cells in healthy people across ages. Overall study findings and caveats: The long-lived group displayed more naive CD4+ cells, plus higher diversity, than the aged donors did.

With V trimmed by 4 bases and J by 2 bases, 5 bases remained unmatched. This CDR3 is 15 amino acids long. Germline V lookup: CDR1 LNHDA, CDR2 SQIVND (reference sequence). Every donor contributed roughly 11 milliliters of peripheral blood by blood draw. The sample comprised blood. This rearrangement joins TRBV19 to TRBJ2-3; 8 bases are shared with TRBD1. The sequence derives from a woman aged 70-85 years in good health. CDR3 nucleotides: TGTGCCAGTAGTACTGGACAGGGCTCCACAGATACGCAGTATTTT. This translates into CASSTGQGSTDTQYF.